Only a few counts were recorded for the clone carrying this T cell receptor beta chain. This entry belongs to a study of blood T cell repertoires in COVID-19. Profiling relied on immunoSEQ multiplex PCR, and the TCRdb table lists in-frame clones only, not all of them. The sample consists of 60,000 to 75,000 clones, roughly 76% of them appearing once. Looked up from germline, CDR1 is MNHEY and CDR2 is SVGAGI. V gave up 5 bases and J gave up 11 bases, with 18 bases separating them. The CDR3 has 13 residues. The origin of this receptor is a woman older than 75 with acute or convalescent COVID-19. V and J are TRBV6-5 and TRBJ1-1; a weak D match, TRBD1 (5 bases). Sequencing used peripheral blood. The CDR3 loop reads CASSPRDGGDAFF. As DNA, the CDR3 is TGTGCCAGCAGTCCACGGGACGGGGGAGATGCTTTCTTT.